Below, 7 T cell receptor beta chains from the same sample are listed, as sequenced in a study of human T cells and chemical hapten exposure. Time point: pre-sensitization, week 0. The treatment is: therapeutic diphenylcyclopropenone sensitization with weekly scalp DPC. MiXCR was run by TCRdb on the RACE reads, yielding one entry per CDR3 protein. In the table there are over 70,000 distinct CDR3 sequences, around 15% of which are singletons. The sequencing here drew on whole blood, taken in connection with sensitization to the hapten diphenylcyclopropenone (DPC). These receptors originate from a woman aged 50 to 60 with alopecia areata. Some clones in this sample may be carry-over from other donors' samples.

Comments on this clonotype: The junction departs from the called germline gene at one end, perhaps through a read error. This chain links TRBV9 with TRBJ1-2; no clear D gene. The germline V gene has CDR1 SGDLS and CDR2 YYNGEE. The CDR3 loop spans 8 amino acids. CDR3 protein: CASSPRGF. The CDR3, as DNA: TGTGCCAGCAGCCCCCGAGGCTTC.

The chain joins TRBV11-1 to TRBJ2-5; no clear D gene. This CDR3 has 14 residues. The germline CDR1 and CDR2 sequences are SGHAT and FQDESV (reference sequence). V lost 8 bases, J lost 0 bases, and 13 bases lay in between. CDR3 region: CASCLSGHQETQYF. The CDR3, as DNA: TGTGCCAGCTGCCTCTCTGGCCACCAAGAGACCCAGTACTTC.

This clonotype showed up many times. The chain carries TRBV11-2 and TRBJ1-1; 7 bases line up with TRBD1. CDR1 and CDR2 (germline): SGHAT, FQNNGV. The CDR3 loop spans 17 amino acids. The V gene end was trimmed by 2 bases and the J gene end by 3 bases; junction bases not matched to a gene: 12. DNA of the CDR3: TGTGCCAGCAGCTTAACCTTTGGAGGGGGCGCGTACACTGAAGCTTTCTTT. Its translation: CASSLTFGGGAYTEAFF. The whole variable domain, remainder taken from reference TRBV11-2 and TRBJ1-1, is EAGVAQSPRYKIIEKRQSVAFWCNPISGHATLYWYQQILGQGPKLLIQFQNNGVVDDSQLPKDRFSAERLKGVDSTLKIQPAKLEDSAVYLCASSLTFGGGAYTEAFFGQGTRLTVV.

This clonotype showed up just a few times. The rearrangement uses TRBV20-1 and TRBJ1-2; 7 bases are shared with TRBD1. This CDR3 region has 17 residues. V shed 0 bases, J shed 0 bases, and the junction held 10 bases outside the gene matches. Looked up from germline, CDR1 is DFQATT and CDR2 is SNEGSKA (reference sequence). CDR3 region: CSARDRSSGTANYGYTF. In DNA, the CDR3 is TGCAGTGCTAGAGATCGGTCATCGGGGACAGCTAACTATGGCTACACCTTC.

The V and J genes are TRBV11-2 and TRBJ1-4; tentatively, D is TRBD1 (6 bases). Deletions cut 5 bases from V and 2 bases from J, with 18 bases between. The CDR3 sequence is 17 residues long. Germline values: CDR1 SGHAT, CDR2 FQNNGV. The CDR3 DNA reads TGTGCCAGCAGCCCCATAGGCAGGGGTACGACTAATGAAAAACTGTTTTTT. It encodes CASSPIGRGTTNEKLFF.

This clonotype was detected many times. The rearrangement links TRBV5-1 to TRBJ2-1; 8 nucleotides match TRBD2. The CDR3 is 15 residues long. The V and J ends lost 5 bases and 4 bases, in that order; junction bases with no gene match: 8. Germline assignment: CDR1 SGHRS and CDR2 YFSETQ. Here the CDR3 DNA reads TGCGCCAGCAGACCAGCGGGAGCCGGGTACAATGAGCAGTTCTTC. It is translated as CASRPAGAGYNEQFF.

This clonotype came up a few times. The chain employs TRBV29-1 and TRBJ1-4; weak D call: TRBD1 (6 bases). V was shortened by 5 bases and J by 3 bases, with 13 bases between the two germline ends. Germline CDR1 is SQVTM and CDR2 is ANQGSEA. The CDR3 is 14 amino acids. In nucleotides, the CDR3 is TGCAGCGTTCTGTCGGACAGCTCTAATGAAAAACTGTTTTTT. Encoded protein: CSVLSDSSNEKLFF.